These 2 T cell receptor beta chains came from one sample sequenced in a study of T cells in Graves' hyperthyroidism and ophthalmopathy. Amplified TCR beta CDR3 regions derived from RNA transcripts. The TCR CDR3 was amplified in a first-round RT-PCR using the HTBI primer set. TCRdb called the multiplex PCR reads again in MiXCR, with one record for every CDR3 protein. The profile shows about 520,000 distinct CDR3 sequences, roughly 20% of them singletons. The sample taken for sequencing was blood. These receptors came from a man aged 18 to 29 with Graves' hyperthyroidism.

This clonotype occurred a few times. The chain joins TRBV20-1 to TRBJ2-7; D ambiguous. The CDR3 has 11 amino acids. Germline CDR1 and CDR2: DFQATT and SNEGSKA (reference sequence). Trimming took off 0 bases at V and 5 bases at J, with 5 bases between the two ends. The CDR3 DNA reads TGCAGTGCTAGAGATCGTAACGAGCAGTACTTC. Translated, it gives CSARDRNEQYF.

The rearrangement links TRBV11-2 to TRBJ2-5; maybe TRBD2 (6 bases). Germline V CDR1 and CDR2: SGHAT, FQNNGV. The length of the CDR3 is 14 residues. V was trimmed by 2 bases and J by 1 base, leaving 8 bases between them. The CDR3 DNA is TGTGCCAGCAGCTTACTGGGACTCCAAGAGACCCAGTACTTC. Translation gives CASSLLGLQETQYF. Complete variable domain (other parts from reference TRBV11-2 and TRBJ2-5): EAGVAQSPRYKIIEKRQSVAFWCNPISGHATLYWYQQILGQGPKLLIQFQNNGVVDDSQLPKDRFSAERLKGVDSTLKIQPAKLEDSAVYLCASSLLGLQETQYFGPGTRLLVL.